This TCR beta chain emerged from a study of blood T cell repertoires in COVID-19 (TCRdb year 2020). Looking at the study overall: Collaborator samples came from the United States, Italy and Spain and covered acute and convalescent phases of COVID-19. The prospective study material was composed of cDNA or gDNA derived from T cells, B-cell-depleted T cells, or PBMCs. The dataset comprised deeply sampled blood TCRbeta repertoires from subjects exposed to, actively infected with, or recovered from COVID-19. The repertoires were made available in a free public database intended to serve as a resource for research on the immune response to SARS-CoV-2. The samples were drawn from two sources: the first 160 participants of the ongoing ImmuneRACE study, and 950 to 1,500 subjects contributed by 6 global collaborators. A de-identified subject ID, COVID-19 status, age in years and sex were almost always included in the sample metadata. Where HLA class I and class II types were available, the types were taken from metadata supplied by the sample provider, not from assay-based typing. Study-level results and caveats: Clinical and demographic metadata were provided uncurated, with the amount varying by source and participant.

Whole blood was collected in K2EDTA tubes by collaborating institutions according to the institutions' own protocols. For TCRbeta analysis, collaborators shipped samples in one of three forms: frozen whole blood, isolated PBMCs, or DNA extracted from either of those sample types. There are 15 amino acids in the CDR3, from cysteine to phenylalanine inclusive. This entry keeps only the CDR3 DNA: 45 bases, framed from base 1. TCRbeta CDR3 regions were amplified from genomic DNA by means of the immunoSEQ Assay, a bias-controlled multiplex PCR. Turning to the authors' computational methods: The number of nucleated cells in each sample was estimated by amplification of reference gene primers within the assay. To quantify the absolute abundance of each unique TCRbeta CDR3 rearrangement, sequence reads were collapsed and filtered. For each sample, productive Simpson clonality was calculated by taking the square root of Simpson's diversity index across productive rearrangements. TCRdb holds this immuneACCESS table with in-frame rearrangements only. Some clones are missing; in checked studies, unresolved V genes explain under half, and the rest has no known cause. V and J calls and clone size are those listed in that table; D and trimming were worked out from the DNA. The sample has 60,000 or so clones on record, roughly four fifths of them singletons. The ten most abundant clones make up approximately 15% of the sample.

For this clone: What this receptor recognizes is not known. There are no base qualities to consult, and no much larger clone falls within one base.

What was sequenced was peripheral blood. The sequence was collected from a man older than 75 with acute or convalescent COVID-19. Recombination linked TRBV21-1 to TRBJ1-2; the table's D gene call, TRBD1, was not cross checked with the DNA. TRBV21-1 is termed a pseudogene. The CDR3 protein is CASSKERDNYGGYTF. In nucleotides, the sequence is TGTGCCAGCAGCAAGGAACGGGACAACTATGGGGGCTACACCTTC.